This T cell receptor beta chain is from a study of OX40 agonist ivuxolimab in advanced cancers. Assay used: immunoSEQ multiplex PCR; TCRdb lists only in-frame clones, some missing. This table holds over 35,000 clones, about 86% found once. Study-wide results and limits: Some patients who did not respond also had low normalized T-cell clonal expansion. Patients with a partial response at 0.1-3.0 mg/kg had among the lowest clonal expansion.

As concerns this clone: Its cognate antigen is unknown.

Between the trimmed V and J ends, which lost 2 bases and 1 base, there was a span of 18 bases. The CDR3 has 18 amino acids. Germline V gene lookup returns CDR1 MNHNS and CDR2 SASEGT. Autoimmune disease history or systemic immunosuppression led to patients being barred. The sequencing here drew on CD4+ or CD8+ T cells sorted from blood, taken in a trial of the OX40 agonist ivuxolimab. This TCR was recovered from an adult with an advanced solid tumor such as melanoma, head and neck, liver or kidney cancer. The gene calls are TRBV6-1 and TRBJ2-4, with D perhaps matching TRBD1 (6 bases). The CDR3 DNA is TGTGCCAGCAGTGAATCACCGGGACATTCAGCGGCCAAAAACATTCAGTACTTC. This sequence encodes CASSESPGHSAAKNIQYF.